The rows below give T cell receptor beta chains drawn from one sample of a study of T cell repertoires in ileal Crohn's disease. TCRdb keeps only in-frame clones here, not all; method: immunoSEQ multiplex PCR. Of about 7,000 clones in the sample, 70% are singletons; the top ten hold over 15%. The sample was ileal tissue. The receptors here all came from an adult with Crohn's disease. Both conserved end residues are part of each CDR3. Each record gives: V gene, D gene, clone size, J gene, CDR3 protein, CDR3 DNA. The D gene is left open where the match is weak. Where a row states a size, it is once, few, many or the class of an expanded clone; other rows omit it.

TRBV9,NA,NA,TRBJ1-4,CASSKTPQGGEKLFF,TGTGCCAGCAGCAAAACACCCCAGGGCGGTGAAAAACTGTTTTTT
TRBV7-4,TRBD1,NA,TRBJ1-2,CASSSFPGTESGYTF,TGTGCCAGCAGCTCGTTCCCCGGGACAGAGTCTGGCTACACCTTC
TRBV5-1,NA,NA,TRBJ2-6,CASSTGLSSGANVLTF,TGCGCCAGCAGCACGGGACTGAGCTCTGGGGCCAACGTCCTGACTTTC
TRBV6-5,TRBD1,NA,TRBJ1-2,CASTLAGGPYGYTF,TGTGCCAGCACCCTCGCAGGGGGTCCCTATGGCTACACCTTC
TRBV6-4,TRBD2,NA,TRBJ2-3,CASSDSSGGADTQYF,TGTGCCAGCAGTGACTCTAGCGGGGGGGCAGATACGCAGTATTTT
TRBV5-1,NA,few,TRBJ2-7,CASSLTSAEGQNEQYF,TGCGCCAGCAGCTTGACTTCAGCTGAGGGCCAGAACGAGCAGTACTTC
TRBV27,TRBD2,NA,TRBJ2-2,CASSVLAEFTGELFF,TGTGCCAGCAGTGTACTAGCGGAGTTCACCGGGGAGCTGTTTTTT
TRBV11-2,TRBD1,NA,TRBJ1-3,CASSLEGDSINTIYF,TGTGCCAGCAGCTTAGAAGGGGACAGCATAAACACCATATATTTT
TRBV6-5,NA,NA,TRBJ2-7,CASSSAAQSSYEQYF,TGTGCCAGCAGCTCTGCTGCACAGAGCTCCTACGAGCAGTACTTC
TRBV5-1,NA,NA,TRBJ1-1,CASSLAPGGWTEAFF,TGCGCCAGCAGCTTGGCCCCGGGGGGATGGACTGAAGCTTTCTTT
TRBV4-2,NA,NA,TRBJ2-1,CASSQGSLSSEQFF,TGTGCCAGCAGCCAAGGGAGCTTAAGTAGTGAGCAGTTCTTC
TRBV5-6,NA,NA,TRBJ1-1,CASSLIDRHTEAFF,TGTGCCAGCAGCTTGATCGACAGACACACTGAAGCTTTCTTT
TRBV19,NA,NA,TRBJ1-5,CASSMVLGSNQPQHF,TGTGCCAGTAGTATGGTGCTGGGCAGCAATCAGCCCCAGCATTTT
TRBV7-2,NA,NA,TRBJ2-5,CASSLAYSYQETQYF,TGTGCCAGCAGCTTAGCCTACAGTTACCAAGAGACCCAGTACTTC
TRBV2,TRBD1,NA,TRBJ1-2,CASSPGQDYGYTF,TGTGCCAGCAGTCCGGGACAGGACTATGGCTACACCTTC
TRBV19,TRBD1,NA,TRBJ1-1,CASSMPGTGVTEAFF,TGTGCCAGTAGTATGCCCGGGACAGGGGTAACTGAAGCTTTCTTT
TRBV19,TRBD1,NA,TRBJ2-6,CASSPRQGLGGANVLTF,TGTGCCAGTAGTCCCCGACAGGGCTTAGGTGGGGCCAACGTCCTGACTTTC
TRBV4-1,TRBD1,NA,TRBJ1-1,CASSQEWTGAVNTEAFF,TGCGCCAGCAGCCAAGAGTGGACAGGGGCTGTGAACACTGAAGCTTTCTTT
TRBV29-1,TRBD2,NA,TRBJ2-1,CSVDMLAANNEQFF,TGCAGCGTTGATATGCTAGCGGCGAACAATGAGCAGTTCTTC
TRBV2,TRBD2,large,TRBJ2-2,CASTGGLAGTGELFF,TGTGCCAGCACAGGGGGACTAGCGGGCACCGGGGAGCTGTTTTTT
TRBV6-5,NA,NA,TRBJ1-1,CASSEDYGQPEAFF,TGTGCCAGCAGTGAGGACTATGGGCAGCCTGAAGCTTTCTTT
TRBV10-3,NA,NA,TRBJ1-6,CAISETAGRSPLHF,TGTGCCATCAGTGAAACGGCAGGGCGTTCACCCCTCCACTTT
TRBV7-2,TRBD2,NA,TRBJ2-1,CASSPAGGDRSYNEQFF,TGTGCCAGCAGTCCCGCGGGAGGGGACCGCTCCTACAATGAGCAGTTCTTC
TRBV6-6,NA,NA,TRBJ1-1,CASSYSGMLEAFF,TGTGCCAGCAGTTACTCGGGCATGCTTGAAGCTTTCTTT
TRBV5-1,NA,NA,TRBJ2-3,CASSLERSGTDTQYF,TGCGCCAGCAGCTTGGAGCGGTCCGGCACAGATACGCAGTATTTT
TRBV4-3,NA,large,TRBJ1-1,CASSQVSQGFTEAFF,TGCGCCAGCAGCCAAGTAAGCCAGGGGTTTACTGAAGCTTTCTTT
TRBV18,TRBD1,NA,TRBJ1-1,CASSRGTGNMNTEAFF,TGTGCCAGCTCACGTGGGACAGGAAATATGAACACTGAAGCTTTCTTT
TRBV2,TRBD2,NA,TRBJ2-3,CASSANLAGGGNTQYF,TGTGCCAGCAGTGCGAACCTAGCGGGGGGGGGAAATACGCAGTATTTT
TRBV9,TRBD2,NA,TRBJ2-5,CASKTGLAGAETQYF,TGTGCCAGCAAAACTGGACTAGCGGGTGCAGAGACCCAGTACTTC
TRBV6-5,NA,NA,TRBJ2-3,CASSTGWDTQYF,TGTGCCAGCAGCACAGGGTGGGATACGCAGTATTTT
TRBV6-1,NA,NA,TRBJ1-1,CASSEGLPGAFF,TGTGCCAGCAGTGAAGGACTCCCAGGGGCTTTCTTT
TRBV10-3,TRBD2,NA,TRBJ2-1,CAISGAWTSGSHNEQFF,TGTGCCATCAGTGGGGCCTGGACTAGCGGGAGTCACAATGAGCAGTTCTTC
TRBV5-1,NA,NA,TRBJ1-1,CASRHPDRKNTEAFF,TGCGCCAGCAGACACCCGGACAGAAAGAACACTGAAGCTTTCTTT
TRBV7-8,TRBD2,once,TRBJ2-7,CASSLGTSGGSYEQYF,TGTGCCAGCAGTCTCGGGACTAGCGGGGGATCCTACGAGCAGTACTTC
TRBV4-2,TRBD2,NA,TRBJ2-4,CASSQDLVAGTYNIQYF,TGTGCCAGCAGCCAAGATTTGGTAGCGGGGACGTACAACATTCAGTACTTC
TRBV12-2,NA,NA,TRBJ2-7,CASRLGDSSYEQYF,TGTGCAAGTCGCTTAGGGGACAGTTCCTACGAGCAGTACTTC
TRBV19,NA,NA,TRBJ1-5,CASSTTGIQHF,TGTGCCAGTAGTACAACCGGGATCCAGCATTTT
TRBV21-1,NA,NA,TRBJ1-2,CASSNLGALPSNYGYTF,TGTGCCAGCAGCAATCTAGGGGCTCTCCCTTCTAACTATGGCTACACCTTC
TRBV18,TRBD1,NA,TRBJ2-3,CASSPGTGGNTDTQYF,TGTGCCAGCTCACCCGGGACAGGGGGTAACACAGATACGCAGTATTTT
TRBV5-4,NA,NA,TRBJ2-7,CASSLALERDEQYF,TGTGCCAGCAGCTTAGCGCTAGAGAGAGACGAGCAGTACTTC
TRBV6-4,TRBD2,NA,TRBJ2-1,CASSSLAGSYNEQFF,TGTGCCAGCAGCTCACTAGCGGGGAGCTACAATGAGCAGTTCTTC
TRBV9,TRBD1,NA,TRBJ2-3,CASSQTGGGGGYADTQYF,TGTGCCAGCAGCCAGACAGGGGGTGGGGGCGGGTACGCAGATACGCAGTATTTT
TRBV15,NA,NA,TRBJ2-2,CATSRDYADNTGELFF,TGTGCCACCAGCAGAGATTACGCAGATAACACCGGGGAGCTGTTTTTT
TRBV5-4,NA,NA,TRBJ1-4,CASSLRGGNEKLFF,TGTGCCAGCAGCTTGAGGGGGGGTAATGAAAAACTGTTTTTT
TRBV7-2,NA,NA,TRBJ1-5,CASSLHRASYSNQPQHF,TGTGCCAGCAGCTTACACAGGGCCTCTTATAGCAATCAGCCCCAGCATTTT
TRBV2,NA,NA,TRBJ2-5,CASTYLLEGTQYF,TGTGCCAGCACCTATCTCCTCGAGGGGACCCAGTACTTC
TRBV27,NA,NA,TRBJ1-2,CASSLYPRYGYTF,TGTGCCAGCAGCCTATACCCTAGGTATGGCTACACCTTC
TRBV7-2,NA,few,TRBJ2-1,CASSLRSGVGVF,TGTGCCAGCAGCTTACGTAGCGGCGTCGGAGTCTTC
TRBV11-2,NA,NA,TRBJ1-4,CASSAGINNEKLFF,TGTGCCAGCAGCGCCGGGATAAATAATGAAAAACTGTTTTTT